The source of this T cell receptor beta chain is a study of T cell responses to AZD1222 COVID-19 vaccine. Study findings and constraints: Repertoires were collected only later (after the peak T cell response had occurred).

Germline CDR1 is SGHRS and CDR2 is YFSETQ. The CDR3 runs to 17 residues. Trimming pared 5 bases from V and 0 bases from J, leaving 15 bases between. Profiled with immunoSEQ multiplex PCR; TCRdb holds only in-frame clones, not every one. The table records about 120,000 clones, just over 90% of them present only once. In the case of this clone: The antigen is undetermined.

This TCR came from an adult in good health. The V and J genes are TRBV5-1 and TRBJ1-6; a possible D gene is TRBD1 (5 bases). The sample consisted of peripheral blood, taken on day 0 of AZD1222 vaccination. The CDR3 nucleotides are TGCGCCAGCAGGGGGGACTTCCAGAGCTCCTATAATTCACCCCTCCACTTT. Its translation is CASRGDFQSSYNSPLHF.